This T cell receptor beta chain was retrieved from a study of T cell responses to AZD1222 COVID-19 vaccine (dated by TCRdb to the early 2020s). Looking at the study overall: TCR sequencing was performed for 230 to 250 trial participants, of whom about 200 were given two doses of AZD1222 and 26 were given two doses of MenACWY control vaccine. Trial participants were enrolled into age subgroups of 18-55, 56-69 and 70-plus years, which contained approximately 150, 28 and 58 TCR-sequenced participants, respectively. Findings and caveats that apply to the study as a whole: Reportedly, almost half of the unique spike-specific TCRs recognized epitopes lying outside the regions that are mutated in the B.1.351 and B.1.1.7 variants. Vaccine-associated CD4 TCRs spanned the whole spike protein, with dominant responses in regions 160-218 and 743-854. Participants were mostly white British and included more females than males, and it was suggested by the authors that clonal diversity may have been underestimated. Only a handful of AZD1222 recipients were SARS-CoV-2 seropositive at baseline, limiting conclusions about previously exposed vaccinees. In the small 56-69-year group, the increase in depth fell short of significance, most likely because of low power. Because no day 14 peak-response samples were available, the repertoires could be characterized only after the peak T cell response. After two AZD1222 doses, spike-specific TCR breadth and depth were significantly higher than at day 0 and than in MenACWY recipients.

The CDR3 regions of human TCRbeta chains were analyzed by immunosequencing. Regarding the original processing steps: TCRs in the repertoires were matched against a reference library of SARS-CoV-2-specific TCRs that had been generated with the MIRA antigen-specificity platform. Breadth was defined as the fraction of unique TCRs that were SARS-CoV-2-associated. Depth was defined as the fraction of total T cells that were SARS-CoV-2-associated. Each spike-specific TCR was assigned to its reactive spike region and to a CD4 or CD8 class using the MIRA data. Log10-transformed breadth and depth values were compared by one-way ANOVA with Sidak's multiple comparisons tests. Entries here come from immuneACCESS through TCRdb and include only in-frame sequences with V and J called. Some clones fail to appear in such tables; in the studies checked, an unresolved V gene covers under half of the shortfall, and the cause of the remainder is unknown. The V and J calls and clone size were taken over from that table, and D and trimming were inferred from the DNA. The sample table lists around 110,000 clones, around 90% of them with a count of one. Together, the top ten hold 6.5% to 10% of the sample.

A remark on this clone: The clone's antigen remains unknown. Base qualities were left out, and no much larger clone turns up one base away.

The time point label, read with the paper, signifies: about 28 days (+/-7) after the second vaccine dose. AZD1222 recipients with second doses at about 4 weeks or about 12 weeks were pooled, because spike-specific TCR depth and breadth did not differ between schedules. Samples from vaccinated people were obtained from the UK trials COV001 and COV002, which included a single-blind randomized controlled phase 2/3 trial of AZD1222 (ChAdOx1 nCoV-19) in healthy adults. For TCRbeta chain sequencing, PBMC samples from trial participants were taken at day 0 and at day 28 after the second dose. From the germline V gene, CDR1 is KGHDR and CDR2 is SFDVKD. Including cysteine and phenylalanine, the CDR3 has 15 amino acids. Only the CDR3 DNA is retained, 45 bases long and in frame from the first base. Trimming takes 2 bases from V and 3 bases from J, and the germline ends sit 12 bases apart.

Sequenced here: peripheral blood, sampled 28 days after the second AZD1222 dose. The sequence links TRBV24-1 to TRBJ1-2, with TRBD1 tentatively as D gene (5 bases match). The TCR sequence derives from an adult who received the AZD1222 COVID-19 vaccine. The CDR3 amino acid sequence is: CATSDSGADDYGYTF. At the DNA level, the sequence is TGTGCCACCAGTGATTCCGGGGCGGACGACTATGGCTACACCTTC.